This T cell receptor (beta chain) was observed in a study of T cells in Graves' hyperthyroidism and ophthalmopathy. Study-wide context: Before treatment of any kind, peripheral blood was taken at initial diagnosis.

Broader study findings: Prediction of ophthalmopathy progression came a median approximately 6.5 months pre-onset.

This clonotype occurred many times. What it recognizes is unknown. V was clipped by 6 bases and J by 4 bases; unmatched bases: 10. The CDR3 is 16 residues long. Germline lookup yields CDR1 MDHEN and CDR2 SYDVKM. RNA transcripts provided the source from which TCR beta CDR3 regions were amplified. First-round RT-PCR with HTBI primers amplified the TCR CDR3 region. One entry per CDR3 protein, called by TCRdb with MiXCR from the multiplex PCR reads. The top ten clones hold roughly a sixth of a sample with about 500,000 distinct CDR3 sequences, roughly a sixth of them seen once. Those patients with uncontrolled infection, other autoimmune disease, pregnancy or lactation were excluded. Extraction of PBMCs used roughly 9.4 ml of fresh peripheral blood.

The V gene is TRBV28, the J gene TRBJ2-1; TRBD2 aligns across 9 bases. This clonotype was sampled from a woman in her late teens or twenties with Graves' ophthalmopathy. The sample comprised blood. The CDR3 bases are TGTGCCAGCAGCCTCCAGACTAGCGGTATTTACAATGAGCAGTTCTTC. As protein: CASSLQTSGIYNEQFF.